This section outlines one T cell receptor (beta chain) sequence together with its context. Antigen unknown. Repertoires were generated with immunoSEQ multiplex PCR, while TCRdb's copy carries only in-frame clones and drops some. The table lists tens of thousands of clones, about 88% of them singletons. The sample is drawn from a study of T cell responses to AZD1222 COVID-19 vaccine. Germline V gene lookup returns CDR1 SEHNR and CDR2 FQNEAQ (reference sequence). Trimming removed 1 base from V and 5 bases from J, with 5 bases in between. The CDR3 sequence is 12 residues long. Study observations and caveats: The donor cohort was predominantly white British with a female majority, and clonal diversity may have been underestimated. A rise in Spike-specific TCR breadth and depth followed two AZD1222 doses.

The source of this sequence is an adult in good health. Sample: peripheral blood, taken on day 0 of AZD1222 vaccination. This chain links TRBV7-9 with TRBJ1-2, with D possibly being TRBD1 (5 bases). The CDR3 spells CASSLGQYGYTF. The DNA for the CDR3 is TGTGCCAGCAGCTTAGGACAGTATGGCTACACCTTC.